The entry that follows covers one T cell receptor beta chain sequence. What it binds is unknown. Unique molecular identifiers were used in preparing the TCRbeta library. Via MiXCR, TCRdb re-called the PCR reads, giving one row per CDR3 protein. Of about 980,000 distinct CDR3 sequences detected, roughly 29% appear once; the ten largest clones hold about 28%. This sample is part of a study of T-cell reconstitution after alpha-beta-depleted transplantation in children. Points from the study as a whole: Where some patients showed high TCRbeta diversity at day 60, it came from recipient T cells and thymic progenitors that had survived. A year had passed since transplant, and T-cell counts and diversity by then came mostly from newly produced T cells.

The TCR sequence derives from a boy in the first two years of life who had a stem cell transplant for SCID, so the T cells may come from the graft donor. The sequenced sample was PBMCs, mostly from graft donor cells, obtained 360 days after TCRalphabeta/CD19-depleted stem cell transplant.

The CDR3 region is CASSREVGFTEAFF. The CDR3 DNA follows: TGTGCCAGCAGCCGTGAAGTGGGGTTCACTGAAGCTTTCTTT. The rearrangement links TRBV3-1 to TRBJ1-1; D is unclear. The CDR3 has 14 residues. The germline V gene encodes CDR1 LGHDT and CDR2 YNNKEL (reference sequence). V dropped 4 bases and J dropped 4 bases, with 13 bases sitting between them.